The clone carrying this T cell receptor beta chain was counted only a few times. The antigen is undetermined. The data derive from a study of regulatory T cells in long-lasting Graves disease. Whole-study context: Positive TSH receptor antibodies alongside over 5 years of antithyroid drugs were what marked Graves' disease as persistent. Study observations and caveats: Among samples with persistent disease, TRBV28, TRBJ1-2 and TRBJ2-5 were favored.

The time point is: persistent/refractory GD, antithyroid drugs over 5 years with positive TRAb. RNA from PBMCs was the source of the TCR library. The V end lost 8 bases, the J end lost 2 bases, and 13 bases lay between the germline ends. Per germline, CDR1 SNHLY and CDR2 FYNNEI. The CDR3 loop spans 15 amino acids. Researchers made TCR beta libraries by using iRepertoire HTBI primers and running Arm-PCR on CDR3 regions. TCRdb used MiXCR to reprocess the multiplex PCR reads, holding one entry per CDR3 protein. There are some 370,000 distinct CDR3 sequences in the sample; less than 25% occur only once, and around 20% lies in the top ten.

The sequencing used peripheral blood mononuclear cells (PBMCs), collected when the disease was refractory, from a patient treated with antithyroid drugs. The clonotype originates from a female donor with Graves disease. This chain links TRBV2 with TRBJ2-6, with D maybe TRBD1 (5 bases). The CDR3 spells CASFLGAPGANVLTF. CDR3 nucleotides: TGTGCCAGCTTCTTAGGGGCCCCTGGGGCCAACGTCCTGACTTTC. Using reference TRBV2 and TRBJ2-6 for the parts outside the CDR3, the full variable domain is EPEVTQTPSHQVTQMGQEVILRCVPISNHLYFYWYRQILGQKVEFLVSFYNNEISEKSEIFDDQFSVERPDGSNFTLKIRSTKLEDSAMYFCASFLGAPGANVLTFGAGSRLTVL.